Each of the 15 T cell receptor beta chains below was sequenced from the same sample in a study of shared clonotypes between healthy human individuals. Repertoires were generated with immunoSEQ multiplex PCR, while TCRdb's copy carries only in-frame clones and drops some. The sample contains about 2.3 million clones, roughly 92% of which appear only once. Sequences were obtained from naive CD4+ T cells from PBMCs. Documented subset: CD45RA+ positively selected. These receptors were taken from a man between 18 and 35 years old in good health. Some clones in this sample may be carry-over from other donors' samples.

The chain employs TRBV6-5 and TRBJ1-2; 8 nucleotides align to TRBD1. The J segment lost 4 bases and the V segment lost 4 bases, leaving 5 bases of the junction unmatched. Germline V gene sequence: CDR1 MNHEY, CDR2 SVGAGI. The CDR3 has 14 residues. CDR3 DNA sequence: TGTGCCAGCAGTTTCAGGGGGCGCATCTATGGCTACACCTTC. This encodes CASSFRGRIYGYTF.

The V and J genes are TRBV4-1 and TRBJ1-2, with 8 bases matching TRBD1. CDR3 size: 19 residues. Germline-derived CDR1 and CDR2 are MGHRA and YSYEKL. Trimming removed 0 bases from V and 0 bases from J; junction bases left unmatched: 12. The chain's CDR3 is CASSQDGRGRVESNYGYTF. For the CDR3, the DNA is TGCGCCAGCAGCCAAGATGGCAGGGGGCGCGTTGAATCTAACTATGGCTACACCTTC.

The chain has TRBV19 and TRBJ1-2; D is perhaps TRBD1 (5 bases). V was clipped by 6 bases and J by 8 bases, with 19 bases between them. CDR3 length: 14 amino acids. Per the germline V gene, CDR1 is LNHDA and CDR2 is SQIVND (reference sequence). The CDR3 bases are TGTGCCAGTAGCTGGGGAGGGGCGCGTAAAGGCTACACCTTC. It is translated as CASSWGGARKGYTF.

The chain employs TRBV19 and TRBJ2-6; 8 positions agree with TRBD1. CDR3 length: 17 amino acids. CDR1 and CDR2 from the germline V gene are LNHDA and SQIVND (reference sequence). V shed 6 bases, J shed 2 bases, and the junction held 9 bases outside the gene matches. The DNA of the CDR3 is TGTGCCAGTAGGCGAGGACAGGGTGCCCCTGGGGCCAACGTCCTGACTTTC. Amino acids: CASRRGQGAPGANVLTF.

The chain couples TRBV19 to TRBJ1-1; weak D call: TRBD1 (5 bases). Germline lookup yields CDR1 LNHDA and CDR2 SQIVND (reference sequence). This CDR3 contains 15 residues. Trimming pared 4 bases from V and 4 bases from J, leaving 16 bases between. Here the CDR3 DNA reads TGTGCCAGTAGTAGTAACAGGCTCGGGCCCACTGAAGCTTTCTTT. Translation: CASSSNRLGPTEAFF.

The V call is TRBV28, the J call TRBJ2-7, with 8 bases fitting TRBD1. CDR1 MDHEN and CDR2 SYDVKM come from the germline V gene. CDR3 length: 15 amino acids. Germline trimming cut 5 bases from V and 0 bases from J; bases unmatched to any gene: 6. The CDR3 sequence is CASSEDRGFSYEQYF. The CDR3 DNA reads TGTGCCAGCAGTGAAGACAGGGGTTTCTCCTACGAGCAGTACTTC.

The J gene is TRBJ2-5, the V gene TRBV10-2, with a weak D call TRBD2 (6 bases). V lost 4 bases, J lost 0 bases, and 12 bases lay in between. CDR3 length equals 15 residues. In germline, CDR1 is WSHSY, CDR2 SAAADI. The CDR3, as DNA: TGCGCCAGCAGTGCCGGGGGTGGGTACCAAGAGACCCAGTACTTC. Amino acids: CASSAGGGYQETQYF.

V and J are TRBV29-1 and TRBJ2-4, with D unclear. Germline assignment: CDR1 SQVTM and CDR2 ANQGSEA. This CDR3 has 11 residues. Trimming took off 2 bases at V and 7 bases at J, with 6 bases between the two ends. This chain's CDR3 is CSVEIRNIQYF. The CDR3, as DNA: TGCAGCGTTGAAATCCGGAACATTCAGTACTTC.

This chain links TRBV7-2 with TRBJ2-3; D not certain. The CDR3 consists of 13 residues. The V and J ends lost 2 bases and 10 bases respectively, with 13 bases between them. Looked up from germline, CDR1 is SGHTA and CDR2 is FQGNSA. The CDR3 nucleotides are TGTGCCAGCAGCTTACTAGGCCCCCAGGCGCAGTATTTT. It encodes CASSLLGPQAQYF.

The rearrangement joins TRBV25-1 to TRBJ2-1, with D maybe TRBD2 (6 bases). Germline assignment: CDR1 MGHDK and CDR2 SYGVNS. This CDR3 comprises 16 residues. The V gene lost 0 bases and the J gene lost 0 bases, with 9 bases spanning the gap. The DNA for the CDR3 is TGTGCCAGCAGTGAATATGCGGGGAGCTCCTACAATGAGCAGTTCTTC. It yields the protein CASSEYAGSSYNEQFF.

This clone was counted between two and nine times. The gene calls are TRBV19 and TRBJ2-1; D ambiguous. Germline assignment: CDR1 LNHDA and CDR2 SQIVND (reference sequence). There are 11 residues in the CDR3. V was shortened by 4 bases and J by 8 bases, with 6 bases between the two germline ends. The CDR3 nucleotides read TGTGCCAGTAGTACTAACCATGAGCAGTTCTTC. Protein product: CASSTNHEQFF.

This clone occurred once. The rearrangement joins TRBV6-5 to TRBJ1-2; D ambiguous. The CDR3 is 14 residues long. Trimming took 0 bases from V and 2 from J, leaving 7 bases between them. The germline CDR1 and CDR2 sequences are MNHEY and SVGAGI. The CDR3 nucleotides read TGTGCCAGCAGTTACTCGACCCGGAACTATGGCTACACCTTC. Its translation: CASSYSTRNYGYTF.

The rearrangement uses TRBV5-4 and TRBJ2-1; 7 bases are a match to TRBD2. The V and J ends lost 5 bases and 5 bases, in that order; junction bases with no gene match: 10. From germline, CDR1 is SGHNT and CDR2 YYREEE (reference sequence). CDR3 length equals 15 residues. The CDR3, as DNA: TGTGCCAGCAGTTCACGCCGGGACTATAACAATGAGCAGTTCTTC. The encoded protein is CASSSRRDYNNEQFF.

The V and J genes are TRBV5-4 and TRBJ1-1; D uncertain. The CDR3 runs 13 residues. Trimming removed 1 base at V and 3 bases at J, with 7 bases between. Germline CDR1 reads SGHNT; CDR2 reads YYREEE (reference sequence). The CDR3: CASSLRLDTEAFF. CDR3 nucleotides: TGTGCCAGCAGCTTGCGTCTGGACACTGAAGCTTTCTTT.

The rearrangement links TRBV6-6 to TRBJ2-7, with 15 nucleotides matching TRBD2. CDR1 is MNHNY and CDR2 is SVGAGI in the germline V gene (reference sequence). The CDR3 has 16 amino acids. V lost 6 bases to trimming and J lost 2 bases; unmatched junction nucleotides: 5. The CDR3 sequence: CASRGLAGGSTYEQYF. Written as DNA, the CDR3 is TGTGCCAGCAGGGGACTAGCGGGAGGCTCCACCTACGAGCAGTACTTC.